These T cell receptor beta chains were read from a single sample in a study of molecular identifiers for immune sequencing clone quantification. TCRdb analysed the PCR reads with MiXCR anew, one entry per CDR3 protein. This sample yields about 630,000 distinct CDR3 sequences, of which around 25% are seen a single time; 0.75% to 0.8% belongs to the top ten. The sequencing input was naive CD8+ T cells from blood, with Jurkat cell RNA spiked in. Receptor source: a human donor in good health. Some libraries in this study had Jurkat cell RNA spiked in. CDR3s include the opening cysteine and the closing phenylalanine or tryptophan. D genes are given only for firm matches. Only part of the rows carry a size: once, few, many, or a class if the clone is expanded.

TRBD2	TRBV3-1	NA	TRBJ2-2	CASSHIAGGQLAGELFF	TGTGCCAGCAGCCACATAGCGGGGGGGCAGTTGGCCGGGGAGCTGTTTTTT
TRBD1	TRBV9	many	TRBJ1-1	CASSAFDRENTEAFF	TGTGCCAGCAGCGCGTTCGACAGGGAGAACACTGAAGCTTTCTTT
TRBD1	TRBV2	many	TRBJ2-3	CASSPRPTSTGVDTDTQYF	TGTGCCAGCAGCCCCAGACCCACGTCGACAGGGGTGGACACAGATACGCAGTATTTT
NA	TRBV13	many	TRBJ2-5	CASSFRTERTQYF	TGTGCCAGCAGCTTCAGGACCGAGAGGACCCAGTACTTC
NA	TRBV11-2	NA	TRBJ1-2	CASSLSSGDYGYTF	TGTGCCAGCAGCCTCTCCTCCGGAGACTATGGCTACACCTTC
NA	TRBV20-1	many	TRBJ2-7	CSARGVGLGYEQYF	TGCAGTGCTAGAGGGGTCGGCCTAGGCTACGAGCAGTACTTC
NA	TRBV6-5	few	TRBJ2-7	CASSSVDSDYEQYF	TGTGCCAGCAGTTCTGTAGACTCCGACTACGAGCAGTACTTC
TRBD1	TRBV7-3	many	TRBJ2-3	CASSSTGASTDTQYF	TGTGCCAGCAGTTCAACAGGGGCCAGCACAGATACGCAGTATTTT
NA	TRBV7-2	many	TRBJ2-1	CASSLDYGNEQFF	TGTGCCAGCAGCTTAGATTATGGGAATGAGCAGTTCTTC
TRBD1	TRBV7-9	NA	TRBJ2-2	CASSPEGQWNTGELFF	TGTGCCAGCAGCCCTGAGGGACAGTGGAACACCGGGGAGCTGTTTTTT
TRBD1	TRBV2	NA	TRBJ1-1	CASSERTGSMNTEAFF	TGTGCCAGCAGTGAAAGGACAGGGTCCATGAACACTGAAGCTTTCTTT
NA	TRBV3-1	NA	TRBJ2-7	CASSQDRATSSYEQYF	TGTGCCAGCAGCCAAGATCGAGCGACTAGCTCCTACGAGCAGTACTTC
NA	TRBV27	few	TRBJ2-7	CASSSLPWGEQYF	TGTGCCAGCAGTTCGCTTCCCTGGGGTGAGCAGTACTTC
NA	TRBV7-9	few	TRBJ2-2	CASSLLGRSDTGELFF	TGTGCCAGCAGCTTATTGGGCCGCTCAGACACCGGGGAGCTGTTTTTT
NA	TRBV12-5	NA	TRBJ2-1	CASGDEVALGLYNEQFF	TGTGCTAGTGGGGACGAGGTAGCGTTAGGTCTCTACAATGAGCAGTTCTTC
NA	TRBV7-9	many	TRBJ2-1	CASSETSYDEQFF	TGTGCCAGCAGCGAAACTAGTTACGATGAGCAGTTCTTC
NA	TRBV7-6	few	TRBJ2-5	CASSLNWDPSKPETQYF	TGTGCCAGCAGCTTAAACTGGGACCCCAGTAAACCAGAGACCCAGTACTTC
NA	TRBV2	many	TRBJ1-5	CASSEARYSNQPQHF	TGTGCCAGCAGTGAAGCTAGGTATAGCAATCAGCCCCAGCATTTT
TRBD1	TRBV6-2/TRBV6-3	NA	TRBJ2-3	CASQGTGTSTDTQYF	TGTGCCAGCCAGGGGACAGGGACGAGTACAGATACGCAGTATTTT
NA	TRBV10-3	NA	TRBJ1-2	CAISEGQGMGYGYTF	TGTGCCATCAGTGAGGGTCAGGGGATGGGCTATGGCTACACCTTC
TRBD2	TRBV5-1	many	TRBJ2-3	CASSMGLAGLVDTDTQYF	TGCGCCAGCAGCATGGGACTAGCGGGGCTCGTCGACACAGATACGCAGTATTTT
TRBD1	TRBV6-1	many	TRBJ1-5	CASMEDPNYRGSNQPQHF	TGTGCCAGCATGGAGGACCCAAACTACAGGGGTAGCAATCAGCCCCAGCATTTT
NA	TRBV30	few	TRBJ2-3	CAWSVSALSTDTQYF	TGTGCCTGGAGTGTGAGTGCCTTGAGCACAGATACGCAGTATTTT
TRBD1	TRBV19	many	TRBJ1-5	CASSSQGAYSNQPQHF	TGTGCCAGTAGTTCCCAGGGGGCATATAGCAATCAGCCCCAGCATTTT
NA	TRBV14	NA	TRBJ1-1	CASTFQPGTEAFF	TGTGCCAGCACCTTCCAGCCGGGCACTGAAGCTTTCTTT
TRBD1	TRBV7-9	many	TRBJ2-3	CASRGTGGDTQYF	TGTGCCAGCAGGGGGACAGGGGGAGATACGCAGTATTTT
TRBD1	TRBV7-3	many	TRBJ2-3	CASSPGLGTGITDTQYF	TGTGCCAGCAGCCCCGGATTGGGGACAGGGATCACAGATACGCAGTATTTT
TRBD2	TRBV7-9	many	TRBJ2-3	CASSLLLAGEDTQYF	TGTGCCAGCAGCTTACTACTAGCGGGAGAAGATACGCAGTATTTT
NA	TRBV3-1	many	TRBJ1-1	CASSQDGPTEAFF	TGTGCCAGCAGCCAAGATGGGCCAACTGAAGCTTTCTTT
TRBD2	TRBV7-8	many	TRBJ2-1	CASTKGASGGRSSYNEQFF	TGTGCCAGCACGAAGGGTGCTAGCGGGGGGCGTAGCTCCTACAATGAGCAGTTCTTC
TRBD1	TRBV28	many	TRBJ2-3	CASSLPGTGSADTQYF	TGTGCCAGCAGCTTACCCGGGACAGGGTCGGCAGATACGCAGTATTTT
NA	TRBV14	NA	TRBJ2-7	CASSHPWGPHPGSYEQYF	TGTGCCAGCAGCCACCCTTGGGGGCCACACCCCGGCTCCTACGAGCAGTACTTC
NA	TRBV7-9	few	TRBJ2-4	CASQSPGHLTKNIQYF	TGTGCCAGCCAGAGCCCGGGACACTTAACCAAAAACATTCAGTACTTC
NA	TRBV4-1	many	TRBJ2-7	CASSQATGFEQYF	TGCGCCAGCAGCCAAGCAACAGGGTTCGAGCAGTACTTC
NA	TRBV6-2/TRBV6-3	NA	TRBJ2-7	CASSYRDPDYIQYF	TGTGCCAGCAGTTACCGGGACCCCGACTACATACAGTACTTC
NA	TRBV29-1	few	TRBJ2-5	CSVIIRDSETQYF	TGCAGCGTTATTATTAGGGACTCGGAGACCCAGTACTTC
TRBD1	TRBV2	many	TRBJ2-7	CASSEKGQAAYEQYF	TGTGCCAGCAGTGAAAAAGGACAGGCTGCCTACGAGCAGTACTTC
TRBD1	TRBV28	few	TRBJ2-5	CASSHTGGETQYF	TGTGCCAGCAGCCACACAGGGGGAGAGACCCAGTACTTC
NA	TRBV19	few	TRBJ1-3	CASSIGPISGNTIYF	TGTGCCAGTAGTATAGGACCGATCTCTGGAAACACCATATATTTT
NA	TRBV18	NA	TRBJ2-7	CASSPQDLTYEQYF	TGTGCCAGCTCACCTCAGGACCTAACCTACGAGCAGTACTTC
TRBD1	TRBV28	few	TRBJ2-7	CASSLSTGETYEQYF	TGTGCCAGCAGTTTATCCACAGGGGAGACCTACGAGCAGTACTTC
TRBD1	TRBV27	few	TRBJ1-1	CASSWEGAAEAFF	TGTGCCAGCAGTTGGGAGGGGGCCGCTGAAGCTTTCTTT
TRBD1	TRBV12-3/TRBV12-4	many	TRBJ2-5	CASSPTGWVEVGETQYF	TGTGCCAGCAGCCCGACAGGGTGGGTAGAGGTCGGAGAGACCCAGTACTTC
TRBD1	TRBV27	NA	TRBJ1-5	CASRDRGRGQPQHF	TGTGCCAGCAGGGACAGGGGTCGAGGACAGCCCCAGCATTTT
NA	TRBV27	few	TRBJ2-5	CASSLIPGNNGETQYF	TGTGCCAGCAGTTTAATACCGGGGAACAATGGAGAGACCCAGTACTTC